This is a list of T cell receptor beta chains from one sample in a study of blood T cell repertoires in COVID-19. Libraries were prepared by immunoSEQ multiplex PCR; TCRdb keeps only in-frame clonotypes and omits some of them. The sample contains around 250,000 clones, roughly 82% of which appear only once. Material for sequencing was peripheral blood. These receptors came from a man of 80 years or more with acute or convalescent COVID-19. Each CDR3 is given with its conserved first and last residue. The order of the fields is J gene, V gene, CDR3 protein.

TRBJ2-2 TRBV24-1 CATGTANTGELFF
TRBJ1-4 TRBV5-5 CASSSGQLNEKLFF
TRBJ2-7 TRBV11-2 CASSLVAGEDYEQYF
TRBJ1-6 TRBV6-6 CASSYSGQGNSPLHF
TRBJ2-7 TRBV7-9 CASSPGLAGWSEQYF
TRBJ1-6 TRBV28 CASSLQTGGYNSPLHF
TRBJ2-7 TRBV15 CATSQDRGPYEQYF
TRBJ2-7 TRBV28 CASSLDREQYF
TRBJ2-7 TRBV15 CATSSQGASGPQYF
TRBJ2-3 TRBV5-1 CASRRTSGVDTQYF
TRBJ1-4 TRBV19 CATRRGSEKLFF
TRBJ1-5 TRBV7-9 CASSLVIGSGGNQPQHF
TRBJ2-1 TRBV15 CATSRERQYNEQFF
TRBJ1-2 TRBV11-2 CASSLDRSNYGYTF
TRBJ2-4 TRBV15 CATTQNEDYLLKNIQYF
TRBJ2-7 TRBV10-2 CASRPGQGPGGLYF
TRBJ2-3 TRBV2 CASSEPTSGAFTDTQYF
TRBJ1-2 TRBV6-5 CASRSWTGNYGYTF
TRBJ2-7 TRBV7-2 CASSLLAGGNYAYEQYF
TRBJ1-5 TRBV10-1 CASSDGGINQPQHF
TRBJ1-4 TRBV4-3 CASSQDRAGTANEKLFF
TRBJ1-2 TRBV20-1 CSASKGGDGYTF
TRBJ2-7 TRBV28 CASSLGGIADYEQYF
TRBJ2-1 TRBV5-1 CASARGVAGPRGNEQFF
TRBJ1-5 TRBV18 CASSPSNAQGQPQHF
TRBJ2-2 TRBV7-2 CASSLGRANTGELFF
TRBJ1-2 TRBV14 CASSHARDSTRYGYTF
TRBJ2-5 TRBV11-2 CASSLRPGETQYF
TRBJ2-7 TRBV5-1 CASRLFTGDYEQYF
TRBJ1-1 TRBV12-3/TRBV12-4 CASSLMEGLQAFF
TRBJ1-2 TRBV5-1 CASSLGQDYGYTF
TRBJ2-7 TRBV15 CATSRDVSDEQYF
TRBJ1-2 TRBV28 CASRGIGQGYGYTF
TRBJ1-4 TRBV7-7 CASSAGRATNEKLFF
TRBJ2-2 TRBV9 CASSVLDRVVGELFF
TRBJ1-2 TRBV6-1 CASSEGGTGLVGYGYTF
TRBJ2-3 TRBV5-4 CASSSGSTDTQYF
TRBJ1-5 TRBV7-2 CASSLAGAGNQPQHF
TRBJ2-2 TRBV19 CASRLAGGPIGELFF
TRBJ2-7 TRBV4-1 CASSPRTGEGYEQYF